Below, one T cell receptor beta chain is given with its context. The antigen remains undetermined. At one end the junction does not follow the germline gene, possibly because of a read error. The data were taken from a study of tumor-infiltrating lymphocytes in localized non-small cell lung cancer. Overall study: Resected tumor was paired with non-adjacent uninvolved lung from the same patient.

Germline V CDR1 and CDR2: SGHDT, YYEEEE. The CDR3 runs 15 residues. Study-wide results and caveats: Only some patients had TCR sequencing, depending on available tissue. Recurrence-free survival showed no association with tumor T-cell fraction.

Measured with immunoSEQ multiplex PCR; TCRdb has only the in-frame clones, and not every one. The data hold about 23,000 clones, with around 67% observed a single time. The chain employs TRBV5-6 and TRBJ1-3; weak D call: TRBD1 (6 bases). The TCR originated in a human donor with non-small cell lung cancer. The source material was lung tumor tissue. The CDR3 spells CASSYPGGARSTIYF. Here the CDR3 DNA reads TGTGCCAGTAGCTACCCGGGGGGGGCCCGGAGCACCATATATTTT.